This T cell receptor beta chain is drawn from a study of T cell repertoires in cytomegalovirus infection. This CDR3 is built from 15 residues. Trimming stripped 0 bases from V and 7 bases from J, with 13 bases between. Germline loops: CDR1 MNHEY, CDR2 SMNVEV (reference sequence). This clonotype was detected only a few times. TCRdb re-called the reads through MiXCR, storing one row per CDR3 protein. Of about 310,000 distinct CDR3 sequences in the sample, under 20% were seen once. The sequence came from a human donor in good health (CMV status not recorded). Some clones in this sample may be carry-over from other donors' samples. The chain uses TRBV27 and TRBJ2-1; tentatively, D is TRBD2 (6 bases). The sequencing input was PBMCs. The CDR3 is CASSLSRGALNEQFF. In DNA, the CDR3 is TGTGCCAGCAGTTTATCGCGCGGGGCTCTTAATGAGCAGTTCTTC.